The sequence of this T cell receptor (beta chain) was determined in a study of OX40 agonist ivuxolimab in advanced cancers. Study details: Patients were given ivuxolimab, an antibody that agonizes OX40 (CD134). Six ivuxolimab dose levels, 0.01 to 10 mg/kg, were given intravenously every 2 weeks.

The CDR3 is 17 amino acids. V dropped 3 bases and J dropped 2 bases, with 16 bases sitting between them. CDR1 is LNHDA and CDR2 is SQIVND in the germline V gene (reference sequence). The assay was immunoSEQ multiplex PCR, and TCRdb's table has in-frame clones only and misses some. The data hold roughly 61,000 clones, with more than 65% observed a single time. Study conclusions and caveats: Expanded peripheral T-cell antigen specificity went undetermined.

Concerning this clone: The target antigen is unknown.

The chain recombines TRBV19 with TRBJ2-2, with D hard to call. The receptor comes from an adult with an advanced solid tumor such as melanoma, head and neck, liver or kidney cancer. This specimen was CD4+ or CD8+ T cells sorted from blood, taken in a trial of the OX40 agonist ivuxolimab. Here the CDR3 DNA reads TGTGCCAGTAGTATCGAGCCGGGCCTCTTAAACACCGGGGAGCTGTTTTTT. As protein: CASSIEPGLLNTGELFF.